Listed here are 15 T cell receptor beta chains from one sample, sequenced in a study of T cells in Graves' hyperthyroidism and ophthalmopathy. Amplified TCR beta CDR3 regions derived from RNA transcripts. The HTBI primer set was used in a first-round RT-PCR of the TCR CDR3. TCRdb reprocessed the multiplex PCR reads with MiXCR, giving one entry per CDR3 protein. This table holds roughly 180,000 distinct CDR3 sequences, over 8% found once. Material for sequencing was blood. The source of these receptors is a woman younger than 35 with Graves' hyperthyroidism that later progressed to Graves' ophthalmopathy.

This clonotype was found many times. V and J are TRBV20-1 and TRBJ2-3, with TRBD1 matching 7 bases. J was trimmed by 5 bases and V by 3 bases; bases with no gene match: 8. The CDR3 totals 14 residues. Germline V lookup: CDR1 DFQATT, CDR2 SNEGSKA (reference sequence). The CDR3 loop is CSARSRGPLDTQYF. The DNA of the CDR3 is TGCAGTGCTAGGTCTAGGGGGCCCCTAGATACGCAGTATTTT.

There are many counts of this clonotype. The chain uses TRBV7-2 and TRBJ2-5; tentatively, D is TRBD1 (6 bases). Germline V CDR1 and CDR2: SGHTA, FQGNSA. Between the trimmed V and J ends, which lost 5 bases and 4 bases, there was a span of 17 bases. The CDR3 runs to 15 residues. The DNA of the CDR3 is TGTGCCAGCAGCATCTGGACAGCCCGGGCAGAGACCCAGTACTTC. Translated, it gives CASSIWTARAETQYF. Full variable domain (outside the CDR3, taken from reference TRBV7-2 and TRBJ2-5): GAGVSQSPSNKVTEKGKDVELRCDPISGHTALYWYRQSLGQGLEFLIYFQGNSAPDKSGLPSDRFSAERTGGSVSTLTIQRTQQEDSAVYLCASSIWTARAETQYFGPGTRLLVL.

At least ten counts were recorded for this clonotype. J is TRBJ1-1 and V is TRBV11-1; tentatively, D is TRBD1 (6 bases). V shed 2 bases and J shed 4 bases, with 8 bases lying between them. CDR1 is SGHAT, CDR2 FQDESV, per germline (reference sequence). CDR3 length: 13 residues. CDR3 loop: CASSLQGSTEAFF. The CDR3 DNA reads as TGTGCCAGCAGCTTACAGGGGAGCACTGAAGCTTTCTTT.

This clonotype turned up a few times. This chain uses TRBV11-3 with TRBJ2-2; no clear D gene. Per the germline V gene, CDR1 is SGHNT and CDR2 is YENEEA. V dropped 3 bases and J dropped 6 bases, with 8 bases sitting between them. The CDR3 is made up of 13 amino acids. CDR3 in DNA: TGTGCCAGCAGCTTGGTTAGTTCCGGGGAGCTGTTTTTT. Amino acids: CASSLVSSGELFF.

This clonotype was seen at least ten times. The CDR3 DNA follows: TGTGCCAGCAGCTTACTCGCGGGGGGTAACAATGAGCAGTTCTTC. Translating gives CASSLLAGGNNEQFF. The chain uses TRBV11-1 and TRBJ2-1; 8 nucleotides line up with TRBD2. The V gene's germline CDR1 is SGHAT and CDR2 FQDESV (reference sequence). The CDR3 has 15 amino acids. V was pared by 2 bases and J by 5 bases, with 5 bases of the junction left unmatched.

This clonotype came up many times. This chain connects TRBV9 to TRBJ2-3; either TRBD1 or TRBD2 may supply D (6 bases each). This CDR3 contains 13 residues. Germline V gene sequence: CDR1 SGDLS, CDR2 YYNGEE. Trimming removed 0 bases at V and 6 bases at J, with 8 bases between. In DNA, the CDR3 is TGTGCCAGCAGCGTAGGGGGGGCGGATACGCAGTATTTT. Its protein product is CASSVGGADTQYF.

This clonotype was observed at least ten times. This sequence joins TRBV11-2 and TRBJ1-2; D ambiguous. V was clipped by 6 bases and J by 1 base, with 15 bases between them. Per the germline V gene, CDR1 is SGHAT and CDR2 is FQNNGV. This CDR3 is built from 15 residues. The CDR3 region is CASSHHTGVNYGYTF. The CDR3 DNA sequence: TGTGCCAGCAGTCATCATACTGGGGTTAACTATGGCTACACCTTC.

About this clonotype itself: Lacking the conserved final phenylalanine or tryptophan, this CDR3 likely reflects a read error. V is TRBV6-1 and J is TRBJ2-7; 7 bases fit TRBD2. The CDR3 length is 16 residues. CDR1 is MNHNS, CDR2 SASEGT, per germline. Trimming cost V 2 bases and J 1 base; bases outside gene matches: 8. The CDR3 sequence is CASSESGTGGSYEQYL. DNA of the CDR3: TGTGCCAGCAGTGAAAGCGGGACGGGGGGATCCTACGAGCAGTACCTC.

Concerning this clonotype itself: It may be a read error: a sequence one base away is much more abundant. The chain employs TRBV2 and TRBJ2-2; TRBD2 matches 14 bases. V lost 6 bases and J lost 7; bases outside the gene matches: 4. The CDR3 contains 15 residues. Germline values: CDR1 SNHLY, CDR2 FYNNEI. The CDR3 region has the DNA TGTGCCAGCAGAGAGACTAGCGGGGGGGGCGGGGAGCTGTTTTTT. Its translation is CASRETSGGGGELFF.

This clonotype was picked up many times. J is TRBJ2-7 and V is TRBV18; D is perhaps TRBD1 (6 bases). Trimming cost V 2 bases and J 4 bases, with 15 bases left between them. Germline-derived CDR1 and CDR2 are KGHSH and LQKENI. The CDR3 contains 15 residues. The CDR3 DNA follows: TGTGCCAGCTCACCAGCCAGGGGTTCCCTTTACGAGCAGTACTTC. Translated: CASSPARGSLYEQYF.

This clonotype was recorded many times. The chain uses TRBV2 and TRBJ1-1; D possibly corresponds to TRBD1 (5 bases). Trimming cost V 4 bases and J 1 base, with 7 bases left between them. There are 13 residues in the CDR3. The germline CDR1 and CDR2 sequences are SNHLY and FYNNEI. CDR3 nucleotide sequence: TGTGCCAGCAGTGCCCAGGGGAACACTGAAGCTTTCTTT. Residues: CASSAQGNTEAFF.

The sample holds many counts of this clonotype. The rearrangement joins TRBV30 to TRBJ2-5; D is perhaps TRBD1 (5 bases). Looked up from germline, CDR1 is GTSNPN and CDR2 is SVGIG (reference sequence). Trimming removed 1 base at V and 4 bases at J, with 13 bases between. This CDR3 has 14 amino acids. The CDR3 DNA reads as TGTGCCTGGAGTGGCTCTTGGGGCAGAGAGACCCAGTACTTC. Translated: CAWSGSWGRETQYF.

This clonotype was detected many times. J is TRBJ1-3 and V is TRBV6-1; D is undetermined. V was clipped by 7 bases and J by 0 bases, with 7 bases between them. Germline CDR1 reads MNHNS; CDR2 reads SASEGT. The CDR3 has 13 residues. CDR3 protein: CASKLSSGNTIYF. CDR3 nucleotides: TGTGCCAGCAAACTAAGCTCTGGAAACACCATATATTTT.

This clonotype was observed at least ten times. This rearrangement joins TRBV7-2 to TRBJ2-1; the D call may be TRBD1 or TRBD2 (6 bases each). Trimming removed 1 base at V and 8 bases at J, with 21 bases between. This CDR3 contains 17 residues. Germline lookup yields CDR1 SGHTA and CDR2 FQGNSA. The CDR3 loop reads CASSLEFVGGAVDEQFF. CDR3 sequence (DNA): TGTGCCAGCAGCTTAGAATTTGTCGGGGGCGCGGTCGATGAGCAGTTCTTC. Full variable domain (missing parts from reference TRBV7-2 and TRBJ2-1): GAGVSQSPSNKVTEKGKDVELRCDPISGHTALYWYRQSLGQGLEFLIYFQGNSAPDKSGLPSDRFSAERTGGSVSTLTIQRTQQEDSAVYLCASSLEFVGGAVDEQFFGPGTRLTVL.

V gene TRBV12-3 or TRBV12-4 combines with J gene TRBJ2-1, with 7 bases lining up with TRBD1. The CDR3 has 15 residues. Trimming cost V 5 bases and J 5 bases; bases outside gene matches: 9. For the CDR3, the DNA is TGTGCCAGCAGTAGCAAGACAGGGACGAACAATGAGCAGTTCTTC. Its protein product is CASSSKTGTNNEQFF.